This T cell receptor beta chain emerged from a study of memory B cells and T cells in multiple sclerosis. Points from the study as a whole: Clone-set sizes differed between compartments, so shared clonotype counts needed normalization.

Sequencing used immunoSEQ multiplex PCR; TCRdb keeps in-frame clones, though not all of them. The sample lists under 50,000 clones; roughly four fifths were seen once. To note about this clone: Its cognate antigen is unknown.

CFSE-dim autoproliferating and CFSE-high non-proliferating T cells from unstimulated culture were sequenced separately. Replicate wells were pooled after six to eight days of stimulus-free culture of approximately 5x10^7 CFSE-labeled PBMCs. Without exogenous stimuli, roughly 0.49 uM CFSE-labeled PBMCs were cultured serum-free. With V trimmed by 5 bases and J by 4 bases, 3 bases remained unmatched. The CDR3 totals 14 residues. Germline CDR1 is MNHEY and CDR2 is SMNVEV (reference sequence). V is TRBV27 and J is TRBJ1-5, with TRBD1 matching 9 bases. The receptor's source is a human donor with multiple sclerosis. Sequencing was carried out using PBMCs from blood kept in culture. CDR3 loop: CASSGGTGNQPQHF. CDR3 DNA sequence: TGTGCCAGCAGTGGAGGGACAGGGAATCAGCCCCAGCATTTT.